This T cell receptor beta chain originates from a study of post-analysis software for immune sequencing data. Across the study: Both relapsing-remitting and secondary progressive multiple sclerosis featured among the disease courses, as did progressive-relapsing multiple sclerosis.

Findings and caveats of the study: Roughly five TRBV segments appeared more often in patients than in controls, and TRBV5-6, TRBV5-1 and TRBV20-1 were among these. Significantly decreased normalized Chao1 diversity was recorded for multiple sclerosis patients relative to controls. The F measure placed samples prepared in the same batch into strongly shared clusters.

This clonotype was seen a handful of times. The target antigen is unknown. Researchers reported that TCR beta cDNA libraries carried unique molecular identifiers. Some 540,000 cDNA molecules were obtained from about 0.98 to 11 million T cells. One entry per CDR3 protein results from TCRdb running MiXCR on the PCR reads. Among hundreds of thousands of distinct CDR3 sequences listed, approximately 37% were seen once. The germline V gene encodes CDR1 SGDLS and CDR2 YYNGEE. Trimming shortened V by 0 bases and J by 3 bases, and 13 bases separated the two germline ends. The CDR3 contains 16 residues. The sequence came from a girl under 10 years old with multiple sclerosis. The rearrangement links TRBV9 to TRBJ2-1; unclear D gene. The sequencing input was blood. Here the CDR3 DNA reads TGTGCCAGCAGCGTAGAAAACGGACCCAGCTACAATGAGCAGTTCTTC. It yields the protein CASSVENGPSYNEQFF.